These 11 T cell receptor beta chains were sequenced from one sample in a study of cytomegalovirus exposure and HLA in healthy donors. The PCR ran on 60 Vbeta and 13 Jbeta primers. Sequencing was performed with immunoSEQ multiplex PCR; in TCRdb, only in-frame clones are kept and a portion is missing. Among some 160,000 clones listed, approximately 80% were seen once. The source material was PBMCs. The receptors come from a woman in her thirties in good health and CMV-seronegative.

The chain recombines TRBV27 with TRBJ2-1, with a tentative D call TRBD2 (6 bases). Trimming took 8 bases from V and 8 from J, leaving 16 bases between them. The CDR3 runs to 13 residues. Germline V gives CDR1 MNHEY, CDR2 SMNVEV (reference sequence). CDR3 sequence (DNA): TGTGCCAGCTCCTGGCGGGGTGGGTATGAGCAGTTCTTC. Its translation: CASSWRGGYEQFF.

The chain joins TRBV5-1 to TRBJ2-1; 8 bases line up with TRBD1. The V gene's germline CDR1 is SGHRS and CDR2 YFSETQ. This CDR3 region has 15 residues. V lost 7 bases to trimming and J lost 8 bases; unmatched junction nucleotides: 14. CDR3 in amino acids: CASSAPTGGSDEQFF. Here the CDR3 DNA reads TGCGCCAGCTCCGCCCCTACAGGGGGTTCGGATGAGCAGTTCTTC. The variable domain in full, with the rest retrieved from reference TRBV5-1 and TRBJ2-1, is KAGVTQTPRYLIKTRGQQVTLSCSPISGHRSVSWYQQTPGQGLQFLFEYFSETQRNKGNFPGRFSGRQFSNSRSEMNVSTLELGDSALYLCASSAPTGGSDEQFFGPGTRLTVL.

This chain joins TRBV29-1 and TRBJ1-1; possible D gene TRBD1, 6 bases. The germline V gene has CDR1 SQVTM and CDR2 ANQGSEA. The CDR3 runs to 12 residues. V was pared by 6 bases and J by 3 bases, with 11 bases between. The CDR3 nucleotides read TGCAGCGTGACAGGTATGGACACTGAAGCTTTCTTT. Encoded protein: CSVTGMDTEAFF. Based on the CDR3 plus reference TRBV29-1 and TRBJ1-1, the full variable domain is SAVISQKPSRDICQRGTSLTIQCQVDSQVTMMFWYRQQPGQSLTLIATANQGSEATYESGFVIDKFPISRPNLTFSTLTVSNMSPEDSSIYLCSVTGMDTEAFFGQGTRLTVV.

This clone was counted a few times. This rearrangement joins TRBV27 to TRBJ2-7, with a possible D match to TRBD1 (5 bases). Per germline, CDR1 MNHEY and CDR2 SMNVEV (reference sequence). The CDR3 spans 13 residues. V gave up 5 bases and J gave up 5 bases, with 13 bases separating them. Here the CDR3 DNA reads TGTGCCAGCAGTCTCTACCAGGGCCACGAGCAGTACTTC. Amino acids: CASSLYQGHEQYF.

This sequence joins TRBV5-1 and TRBJ1-4, with a tentative D call TRBD1 (5 bases). The CDR3 has 16 amino acids. V was clipped by 3 bases and J by 2 bases, with 14 bases between them. Germline V gene data show CDR1 as SGHRS and CDR2 as YFSETQ. CDR3 bases: TGCGCCAGCAGCTATAGACAGAGCTCTACTAATGAAAAACTGTTTTTT. Protein product: CASSYRQSSTNEKLFF.

The V call is TRBV10-3, the J call TRBJ1-4; 10 bases fit TRBD1. The CDR3 length is 19 residues. Germline V lookup: CDR1 ENHRY, CDR2 SYGVKD. V lost 6 bases to trimming and J lost 0 bases; unmatched junction nucleotides: 13. The CDR3 sequence: CAISRRQGAPGATNEKLFF. The CDR3 nucleotides read TGTGCCATCAGCAGAAGACAGGGGGCGCCTGGGGCAACTAATGAAAAACTGTTTTTT.

The CDR3 reads CSVAGGPLVLGETQYF. The CDR3 DNA follows: TGCAGCGTGGCGGGGGGGCCTCTGGTTTTAGGAGAGACCCAGTACTTC. This chain joins TRBV29-1 and TRBJ2-5, with 9 bases matching TRBD2. CDR3 size: 16 residues. Germline V gene lookup returns CDR1 SQVTM and CDR2 ANQGSEA. Trimming cost V 6 bases and J 4 bases; bases outside gene matches: 15.

The J gene is TRBJ2-5, the V gene TRBV27; D might be TRBD2 (5 bases). Germline V gene lookup returns CDR1 MNHEY and CDR2 SMNVEV (reference sequence). Trimming left V 5 bases short and J 0 bases short, with 16 bases between. This CDR3 is 16 amino acids long. CDR3 coding DNA: TGTGCCAGCAGTACAATCGAGGACTTGTACCAAGAGACCCAGTACTTC. This codes for CASSTIEDLYQETQYF.

The rearrangement links TRBV7-2 to TRBJ1-1; tentative D call: TRBD1 (6 bases). V gave up 4 bases and J gave up 4 bases, with 16 bases separating them. The CDR3 covers 15 residues. Germline CDR1 and CDR2: SGHTA and FQGNSA. The CDR3 reads CASSSPGGRSTEAFF. The CDR3, as DNA: TGTGCCAGCAGCTCTCCCGGGGGGCGGTCCACTGAAGCTTTCTTT. The whole variable domain, remainder taken from reference TRBV7-2 and TRBJ1-1, is GAGVSQSPSNKVTEKGKDVELRCDPISGHTALYWYRQSLGQGLEFLIYFQGNSAPDKSGLPSDRFSAERTGGSVSTLTIQRTQQEDSAVYLCASSSPGGRSTEAFFGQGTRLTVV.

As DNA, the CDR3 is TGTGCCAGCAGCAACTTACTAGCGGGGGATGCCCAGTACTTC. Its translation: CASSNLLAGDAQYF. The genes are TRBV11-1 and TRBJ2-5; 11 bases are shared with TRBD2. The germline gives CDR1 SGHAT, CDR2 FQDESV (reference sequence). The CDR3 contains 14 residues. Germline trimming cut 5 bases from V and 9 bases from J; bases unmatched to any gene: 8.

This rearrangement joins TRBV29-1 to TRBJ1-2; 7 positions match TRBD1. The V gene's germline CDR1 is SQVTM and CDR2 ANQGSEA. CDR3 length equals 14 residues. The ends lost 1 base at V and 4 bases at J; junction bases unmatched: 6. CDR3 bases: TGCAGCGTTGAAGCAACAGGGGAGCTCTATGGCTACACCTTC. It yields the protein CSVEATGELYGYTF. The full variable domain, with the rest looked up from reference TRBV29-1 and TRBJ1-2, is SAVISQKPSRDICQRGTSLTIQCQVDSQVTMMFWYRQQPGQSLTLIATANQGSEATYESGFVIDKFPISRPNLTFSTLTVSNMSPEDSSIYLCSVEATGELYGYTFGSGTRLTVV.